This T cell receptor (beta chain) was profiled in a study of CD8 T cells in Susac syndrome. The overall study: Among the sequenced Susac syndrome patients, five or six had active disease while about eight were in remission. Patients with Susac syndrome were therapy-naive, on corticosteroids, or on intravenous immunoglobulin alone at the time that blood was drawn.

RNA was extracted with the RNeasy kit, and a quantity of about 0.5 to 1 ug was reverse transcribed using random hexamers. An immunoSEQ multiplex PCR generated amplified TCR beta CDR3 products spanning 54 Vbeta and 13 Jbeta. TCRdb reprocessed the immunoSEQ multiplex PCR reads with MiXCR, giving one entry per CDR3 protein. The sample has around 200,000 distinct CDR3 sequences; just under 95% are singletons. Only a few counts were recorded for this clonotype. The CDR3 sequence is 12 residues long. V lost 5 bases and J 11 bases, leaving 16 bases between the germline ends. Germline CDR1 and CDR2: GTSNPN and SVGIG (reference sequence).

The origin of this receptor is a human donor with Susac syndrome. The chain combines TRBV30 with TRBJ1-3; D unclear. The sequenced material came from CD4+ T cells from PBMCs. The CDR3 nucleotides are TGTGCCTGGGGTACCGGGCCCTGGGCCATATATTTT. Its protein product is CAWGTGPWAIYF.